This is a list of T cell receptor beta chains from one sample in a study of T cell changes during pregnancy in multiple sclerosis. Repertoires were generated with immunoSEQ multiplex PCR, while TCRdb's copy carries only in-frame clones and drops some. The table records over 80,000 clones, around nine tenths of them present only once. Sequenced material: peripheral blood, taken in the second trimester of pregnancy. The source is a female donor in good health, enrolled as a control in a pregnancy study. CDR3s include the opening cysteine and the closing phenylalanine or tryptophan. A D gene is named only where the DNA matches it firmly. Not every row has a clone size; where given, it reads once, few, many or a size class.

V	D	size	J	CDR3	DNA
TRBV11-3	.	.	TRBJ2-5	CASSFGVEETQYF	TGTGCCAGCAGTTTTGGAGTTGAAGAGACCCAGTACTTC
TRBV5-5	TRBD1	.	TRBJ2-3	CASSGTGTGGIDTQYF	TGTGCCAGCAGCGGGACAGGGACAGGGGGCATAGATACGCAGTATTTT
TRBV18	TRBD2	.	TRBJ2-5	CASSLSSGGETQYF	TGTGCCAGCTCACTGTCTAGCGGGGGCGAGACCCAGTACTTC
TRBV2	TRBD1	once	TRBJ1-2	CASSENPRRGPSTYYGYTF	TGTGCCAGCAGTGAAAACCCCCGCAGGGGGCCATCTACTTACTATGGCTACACCTTC
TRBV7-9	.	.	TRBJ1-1	CASSHTTNEAFF	TGTGCCAGCAGCCATACTACTAATGAAGCTTTCTTT
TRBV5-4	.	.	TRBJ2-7	CASSLERGRSSYEQYF	TGTGCCAGCAGCTTGGAGCGAGGGAGAAGCTCCTACGAGCAGTACTTC
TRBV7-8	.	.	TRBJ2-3	CASSSTGDTQYF	TGTGCCAGCAGCTCTACAGGAGATACGCAGTATTTT
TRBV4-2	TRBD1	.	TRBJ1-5	CASSQERTGSGQPQHF	TGTGCCAGCAGCCAAGAACGGACAGGGTCTGGCCAGCCCCAGCATTTT
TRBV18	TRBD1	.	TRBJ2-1	CASSSTPGTAIYNEQFF	TGTGCCAGCTCATCTACCCCCGGGACAGCAATCTACAATGAGCAGTTCTTC
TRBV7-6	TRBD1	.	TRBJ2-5	CASSLGQGKTQYF	TGTGCCAGCAGCTTGGGACAGGGAAAGACCCAGTACTTC
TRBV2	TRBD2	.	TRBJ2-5	CASSSSGGKETQYF	TGTGCCAGCAGTAGCTCGGGAGGAAAAGAGACCCAGTACTTC
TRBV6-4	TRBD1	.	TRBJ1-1	CASSEGRGHLDTEAFF	TGTGCCAGCAGTGAGGGCAGGGGGCACCTCGACACTGAAGCTTTCTTT
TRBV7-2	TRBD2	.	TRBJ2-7	CASSFREGTYEQYF	TGTGCCAGCAGCTTTCGGGAGGGTACCTACGAGCAGTACTTC
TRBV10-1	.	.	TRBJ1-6	CASSEERLGGQTYNSPLHF	TGCGCCAGCAGTGAGGAACGTCTTGGGGGCCAGACCTATAATTCACCCCTCCACTTT
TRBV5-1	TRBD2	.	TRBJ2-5	CASSWGGSGLQETQYF	TGCGCCAGCAGCTGGGGGGGTTCGGGGCTCCAAGAGACCCAGTACTTC
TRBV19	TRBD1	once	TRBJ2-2	CASSPGGDLFF	TGTGCCAGTAGTCCAGGGGGCGATCTGTTTTTT
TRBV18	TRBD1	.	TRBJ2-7	CASSLTGGGSYEQYF	TGTGCCAGCTCACTAACAGGGGGCGGGAGCTACGAGCAGTACTTC
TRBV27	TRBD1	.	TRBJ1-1	CASSLIGQGRGTEAFF	TGTGCCAGCAGTTTAATAGGACAGGGGCGGGGCACTGAAGCTTTCTTT
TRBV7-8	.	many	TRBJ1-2	CASSLPNYGYTF	TGTGCCAGCAGCCTACCCAACTATGGCTACACCTTC
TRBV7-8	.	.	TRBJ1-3	CASSPGAGEANTIYF	TGTGCCAGCAGCCCCGGGGCGGGGGAGGCAAACACCATATATTTT
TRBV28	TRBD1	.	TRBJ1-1	CASSLGTGGAVNTEAFF	TGTGCCAGCAGTTTGGGGACAGGAGGAGCCGTGAACACTGAAGCTTTCTTT
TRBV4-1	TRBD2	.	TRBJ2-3	CASSRGRGTSGGYSTDTQYF	TGCGCCAGCTCACGAGGAAGGGGGACTAGCGGGGGGTACAGCACAGATACGCAGTATTTT
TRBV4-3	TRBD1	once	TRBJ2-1	CASSRLTAGGYNEQFF	TGCGCCAGCAGCCGTTTGACGGCAGGGGGTTACAATGAGCAGTTCTTC
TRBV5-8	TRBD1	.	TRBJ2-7	CASRFHRGREQYF	TGTGCCAGCAGGTTCCACAGGGGGCGCGAGCAGTACTTC
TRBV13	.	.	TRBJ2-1	CASRFGLGSNEQFF	TGTGCCAGCAGATTCGGACTCGGCTCTAATGAGCAGTTCTTC
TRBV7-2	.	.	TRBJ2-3	CASSLRDFTDTQYF	TGTGCCAGCAGCTTACGGGACTTCACAGATACGCAGTATTTT
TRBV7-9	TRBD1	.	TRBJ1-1	CASRSGQYDTEAFF	TGTGCCAGCAGATCGGGACAGTACGACACTGAAGCTTTCTTT
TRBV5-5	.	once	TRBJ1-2	CASRVYGQTNYGYTF	TGTGCCAGCAGGGTCTACGGACAGACGAACTATGGCTACACCTTC
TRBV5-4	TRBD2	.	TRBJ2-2	CASSLAKFWRGDTGELFF	TGTGCCAGCAGCTTGGCCAAGTTTTGGCGGGGGGACACCGGGGAGCTGTTTTTT
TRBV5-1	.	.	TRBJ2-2	CASSLESSNTGELFF	TGCGCCAGCAGCTTAGAGTCATCGAACACCGGGGAGCTGTTTTTT
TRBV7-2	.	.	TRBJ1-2	CASSLGRANYGYTF	TGTGCCAGCAGCTTAGGGCGGGCCAACTATGGCTACACCTTC
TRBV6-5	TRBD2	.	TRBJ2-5	CASSPSGTEQETQYF	TGTGCCAGCAGCCCTAGCGGGACTGAGCAAGAGACCCAGTACTTC
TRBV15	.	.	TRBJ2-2	CATSRDKRSTGELFF	TGTGCCACCAGCAGAGATAAGCGTAGCACCGGGGAGCTGTTTTTT
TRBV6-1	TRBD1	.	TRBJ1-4	CASSDRDRVNEKLFF	TGTGCCAGCAGTGACCGGGACAGGGTTAATGAAAAACTGTTTTTT
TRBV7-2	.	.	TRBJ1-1	CASRFSRVTEAFF	TGTGCCAGCAGGTTCTCCAGGGTCACTGAAGCTTTCTTT
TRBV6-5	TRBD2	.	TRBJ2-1	CASTRLAGEGEQFF	TGTGCCAGCACCAGACTAGCGGGGGAGGGTGAGCAGTTCTTC
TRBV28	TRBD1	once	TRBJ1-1	CASSSQGPVLEAFF	TGTGCCAGCAGTTCACAGGGGCCGGTCCTTGAAGCTTTCTTT
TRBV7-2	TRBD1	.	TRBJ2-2	CASSLGRGRAGELFF	TGTGCCAGCAGCCTAGGCAGGGGGCGCGCCGGGGAGCTGTTTTTT
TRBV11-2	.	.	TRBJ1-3	CASSFESLWRNTIYF	TGTGCCAGCAGCTTCGAAAGCCTGTGGAGGAACACCATATATTTT
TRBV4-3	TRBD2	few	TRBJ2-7	CASSQRGLAGYEQYF	TGCGCCAGCAGCCAAAGGGGACTAGCGGGCTACGAGCAGTACTTC
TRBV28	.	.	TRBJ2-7	CASSLIRGREQYF	TGTGCCAGCAGTTTAATCAGGGGGAGGGAGCAGTACTTC
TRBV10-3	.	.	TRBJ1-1	CAISESHRGNTEAFF	TGTGCCATCAGTGAGTCCCACCGGGGGAACACTGAAGCTTTCTTT
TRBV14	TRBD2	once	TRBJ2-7	CASSPIGRGIPYEQYF	TGTGCCAGCAGCCCGATTGGGCGGGGGATCCCCTACGAGCAGTACTTC
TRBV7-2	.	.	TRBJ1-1	CASSLVRAREAFF	TGTGCCAGCAGCTTAGTCAGGGCTCGAGAAGCTTTCTTT
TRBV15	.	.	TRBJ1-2	CATSSADTAYGYTF	TGTGCCACCAGCAGCGCCGACACTGCGTATGGCTACACCTTC
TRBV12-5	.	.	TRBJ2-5	CASGLVPYRQETQYF	TGTGCTAGTGGTTTGGTACCCTACAGGCAAGAGACCCAGTACTTC
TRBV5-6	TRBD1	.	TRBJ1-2	CASSGDRGLGGYTF	TGTGCCAGCAGCGGAGACAGGGGGTTAGGTGGCTACACCTTC
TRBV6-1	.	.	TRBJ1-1	CASSGPYMNTEAFF	TGTGCCAGCAGTGGTCCTTACATGAACACTGAAGCTTTCTTT
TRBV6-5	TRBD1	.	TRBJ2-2	CASSLGQAATGELFF	TGTGCCAGCAGTTTGGGACAGGCGGCCACCGGGGAGCTGTTTTTT
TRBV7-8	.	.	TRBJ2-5	CASSHRRDRETQYF	TGTGCCAGCAGCCATCGGAGGGACCGGGAGACCCAGTACTTC
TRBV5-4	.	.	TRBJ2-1	CASSLVMGLSYNEQFF	TGTGCCAGCAGCTTGGTTATGGGACTCTCCTACAATGAGCAGTTCTTC